Presented here are 8 T cell receptor beta chains from one specimen sequenced in a study of T-cell reconstitution after alpha-beta-depleted transplantation in children. Unique molecular identifiers were incorporated during preparation of the TCRbeta library. TCRdb re-derived calls from the PCR reads in MiXCR, one entry per CDR3 protein. The repertoire consists of 500,000 or so distinct CDR3 sequences, with roughly 33% occurring once and the leading ten covering approximately 2.3%. Specimen: PBMCs from the stem cell graft donor, collected from the stem cell graft. These receptors were collected from a human donor who donated a stem cell graft to a child with aplastic anemia.

The chain employs TRBV7-3 and TRBJ2-7, with TRBD2 matching over 12 bases. Germline V gives CDR1 SGHTA, CDR2 FQGTGA. This CDR3 is 14 amino acids long. The ends lost 6 bases at V and 6 bases at J; junction bases unmatched: 6. The DNA of the CDR3 is TGTGCCAGCAGGTCTAGCGGGAGGGCCCTCGAGCAGTACTTC. Amino acid sequence: CASRSSGRALEQYF.

The CDR3 loop is CASSYGTVPVGYTF. The DNA for the CDR3 is TGTGCCAGCAGCTACGGGACCGTGCCCGTAGGCTACACCTTC. The rearrangement joins TRBV11-2 to TRBJ1-2, with D perhaps TRBD1 (5 bases). CDR3 length: 14 residues. Germline lookup yields CDR1 SGHAT and CDR2 FQNNGV. With 4 bases removed from V and 8 bases from J, the gap between germline ends came to 17 bases. The complete variable domain, with remaining parts taken from reference TRBV11-2 and TRBJ1-2, reads EAGVAQSPRYKIIEKRQSVAFWCNPISGHATLYWYQQILGQGPKLLIQFQNNGVVDDSQLPKDRFSAERLKGVDSTLKIQPAKLEDSAVYLCASSYGTVPVGYTFGSGTRLTVV.

This clonotype appeared a few times. The chain couples TRBV5-1 to TRBJ2-1; 8 bases are shared with TRBD2. V lost 0 bases, J lost 5 bases, and 10 bases stayed unmatched. In germline, CDR1 is SGHRS, CDR2 YFSETQ. There are 17 residues in the CDR3. DNA of the CDR3: TGCGCCAGCAGCTTGGGCCCCACTAGCGGTGAAAACAATGAGCAGTTCTTC. This encodes CASSLGPTSGENNEQFF. Full variable domain (outside the CDR3, taken from reference TRBV5-1 and TRBJ2-1): KAGVTQTPRYLIKTRGQQVTLSCSPISGHRSVSWYQQTPGQGLQFLFEYFSETQRNKGNFPGRFSGRQFSNSRSEMNVSTLELGDSALYLCASSLGPTSGENNEQFFGPGTRLTVL.

This clonotype has more than one count but fewer than ten. The V call is TRBV25-1, the J call TRBJ1-6; no definite D call. Trimming removed 8 bases from V and 3 bases from J, with 11 bases in between. Looked up from germline, CDR1 is MGHDK and CDR2 is SYGVNS. The CDR3 is 14 residues long. This CDR3 reads CASGTGSYNSPLHF. The DNA for the CDR3 is TGTGCCAGCGGTACGGGAAGCTATAATTCACCCCTCCACTTT.

The chain is built from TRBV18 and TRBJ2-4; TRBD1 matches at 7 bases. Germline V gene lookup returns CDR1 KGHSH and CDR2 LQKENI. The junction had 4 bases not matched to a gene; V was cut back by 3 bases and J by 2 bases. The CDR3 runs to 15 residues. CDR3 sequence (DNA): TGTGCCAGCTCACCGCCGACAGGGACCAAAAACATTCAGTACTTC. Protein sequence: CASSPPTGTKNIQYF.

This clonotype came up a few times. V and J are TRBV20-1 and TRBJ1-4; 8 bases line up with TRBD1. CDR1 is DFQATT and CDR2 is SNEGSKA in the germline V gene (reference sequence). The CDR3 length is 16 residues. With 4 bases clipped from V and 8 bases from J, the junction kept 15 bases outside the gene matches. The CDR3 DNA follows: TGCAGTGCTATATCAGCCGGTGACAGGGGACGGGAAAAACTGTTTTTT. It encodes CSAISAGDRGREKLFF.

The rearrangement links TRBV25-1 to TRBJ2-1, with a tentative D call TRBD1 (6 bases). This CDR3 region has 15 residues. Germline V CDR1 and CDR2: MGHDK, SYGVNS. The V and J ends lost 2 bases and 1 base respectively, with 9 bases between them. CDR3: CASSELGQSYNEQFF. The CDR3 DNA is TGTGCCAGCAGTGAACTAGGACAGTCCTACAATGAGCAGTTCTTC. Looking up the rest from reference TRBV25-1 and TRBJ2-1 gives the full variable domain: EADIYQTPRYLVIGTGKKITLECSQTMGHDKMYWYQQDPGMELHLIHYSYGVNSTEKGDLSSESTVSRIRTEHFPLTLESARPSHTSQYLCASSELGQSYNEQFFGPGTRLTVL.

The rearrangement uses TRBV29-1 and TRBJ2-2, with TRBD1 identical over 7 bases. V was pared by 4 bases and J by 7 bases, with 24 bases of the junction left unmatched. This CDR3 comprises 19 residues. Germline V gene sequence: CDR1 SQVTM, CDR2 ANQGSEA. CDR3: CSVGFCSSFCRGIFGELFF. The CDR3 DNA is TGCAGCGTTGGGTTTTGCAGCAGTTTCTGCAGGGGGATTTTCGGGGAGCTGTTTTTT.